This entry lists 8 T cell receptor beta chains sequenced from one sample in a study of OX40 agonist ivuxolimab in advanced cancers. Clones were sequenced by immunoSEQ multiplex PCR, and TCRdb holds only the in-frame ones, with some missing. The sample consists of approximately 60,000 clones, 80% to 90% of them appearing once. This material consisted of CD4+ or CD8+ T cells sorted from blood, taken in a trial of the OX40 agonist ivuxolimab. The receptor set was obtained from an adult with an advanced solid tumor such as melanoma, head and neck, liver or kidney cancer.

CDR3 in amino acids: CASRAGRNTIYF. CDR3 DNA: TGTGCCAGCAGGGCAGGCAGAAACACCATATATTTT. V and J are TRBV7-9 and TRBJ1-3; no firm D call. The CDR3 contains 12 residues. Trimming removed 6 bases from V and 5 bases from J, with 8 bases in between. Germline CDR1 SEHNR, CDR2 FQNEAQ (reference sequence).

The chain carries TRBV27 and TRBJ1-2; possibly TRBD1 for D (5 bases). V was pared by 9 bases and J by 4 bases, with 12 bases between. The germline V gene encodes CDR1 MNHEY and CDR2 SMNVEV (reference sequence). The CDR3 extends over 12 amino acids. The CDR3 nucleotides read TGTGCCAGTTCCGGGACGAGCTATGGCTACACCTTC. Protein product: CASSGTSYGYTF.

The genes are TRBV7-8 and TRBJ2-7; perhaps TRBD1 as D (5 bases). V lost 2 bases and J 2 bases, leaving 10 bases between the germline ends. Per germline, CDR1 SGHVS and CDR2 FQNEAQ. This CDR3 has 14 amino acids. The CDR3 DNA follows: TGTGCCAGCAGCTTATTAGCAGGGCCCTACGAGCAGTACTTC. Protein product: CASSLLAGPYEQYF. The full variable domain, in which reference TRBV7-8 and TRBJ2-7 provide the parts outside the CDR3, is GAGVSQSPRYKVAKRGQDVALRCDPISGHVSLFWYQQALGQGPEFLTYFQNEAQLDKSGLPSDRFFAERPEGSVSTLKIQRTQQEDSAVYLCASSLLAGPYEQYFGPGTRLTVT.

This chain joins TRBV15 and TRBJ1-5; D remains unclear. Deletions cut 0 bases from V and 0 bases from J, with 9 bases between. The CDR3 loop spans 16 amino acids. Per germline, CDR1 LNHNV and CDR2 YYDKDF (reference sequence). The CDR3 bases are TGTGCCACCAGCAGAGATGGAGAATATAGCAATCAGCCCCAGCATTTT. Translating gives CATSRDGEYSNQPQHF. Full variable domain (remainder filled in from reference TRBV15 and TRBJ1-5): DAMVIQNPRYQVTQFGKPVTLSCSQTLNHNVMYWYQQKSSQAPKLLFHYYDKDFNNEADTPDNFQSRRPNTSFCFLDIRSPGLGDTAMYLCATSRDGEYSNQPQHFGDGTRLSIL.

The genes are TRBV11-2 and TRBJ2-7; D remains ambiguous. CDR3 length: 13 amino acids. Germline V CDR1 and CDR2: SGHAT, FQNNGV. The ends were cut back, 0 bases at V and 1 base at J, with 4 bases in the middle. The CDR3, as DNA: TGTGCCAGCAGCTTAGAATTTTCCTACGAGCAGTACTTC. It specifies CASSLEFSYEQYF.

A single count supports this clone. The chain couples TRBV7-9 to TRBJ2-5; no reliable D call. The CDR3 consists of 10 residues. V shed 6 bases and J shed 7 bases, with 6 bases lying between them. Per germline, CDR1 SEHNR and CDR2 FQNEAQ (reference sequence). CDR3 DNA: TGTGCCAGCAGTTATGGGACCCAGTACTTC. Protein product: CASSYGTQYF.

This chain uses TRBV27 with TRBJ1-1; no clear D gene. V gave up 4 bases and J gave up 4 bases, with 13 bases separating them. This CDR3 is built from 14 residues. CDR1 MNHEY and CDR2 SMNVEV come from the germline V gene (reference sequence). CDR3 nucleotides: TGTGCCAGCAGTTCCCCAGAGGTGGGCACTGAAGCTTTCTTT. Protein product: CASSSPEVGTEAFF.

Written as DNA, the CDR3 is TGTGCCAGCAGCTTACGGGGAATTGACGGCTACACCTTC. It is translated as CASSLRGIDGYTF. This chain connects TRBV13 to TRBJ1-2, with D uncertain. Germline V lookup: CDR1 PRHDT, CDR2 FYEKMQ (reference sequence). The ends were cut back, 2 bases at V and 8 bases at J, with 12 bases in the middle. This CDR3 has 13 amino acids.